This TCR beta chain was retrieved from a study of early T cells in non-severe SARS-CoV-2 infection (dated by TCRdb to the early 2020s). Some background on the complete study: TCR sequencing used bulk RNA from unsorted whole blood, so alpha and beta chains could not be paired. Overall results and qualifications from the work: Matching against VDJdb was skewed toward anti-spike CD8 responses, likely underestimated virus-specific expansions, and missed private and CD4 specificities.

The study was a case-control design nested within a healthcare worker cohort in London, UK, with weekly nasopharyngeal swab PCR tests and blood sampling. Healthcare workers were recruited between 23 and 31 March 2020, during the week of the UK lockdown, and were followed weekly for up to roughly 15 weeks. Including cysteine and phenylalanine, the CDR3 has 14 amino acids. Of the read, only the CDR3 DNA is kept; its 42 bases are in frame from base 1. The junction shows trimming of 3 bases on V and 1 base on J, plus 9 bases between the germline ends. Per the germline V gene, MNHEY is the CDR1 and SVGEGT is the CDR2. This clonotype was detected a few times. Which antigen it targets is not known. Base-call qualities are not available, and no considerably larger clone is one nucleotide away. Receptor libraries were prepared by 5' RACE. Data came from a NextSeq 500. Unique molecular identifiers were attached to individual cDNA molecules in the TCR library protocol so that sequencing error and PCR bias could be corrected. TCR alpha and beta chains were both sequenced, and the abundances of alpha and beta sequences in each sample were closely correlated with each other. As for how the authors treated the data: Decombinator V4 was used to perform V gene, J gene and CDR3 annotation of TCR sequences. Expanded TCRs were defined as changing significantly between any two time points under a Poisson model with p below 0.0001. TCR abundances were normalised to the total number of TCRs sequenced per sample and were expressed as counts per million. MAIT TCRs were defined by TRAV1-2 paired with TRAJ12, TRAJ20 or TRAJ33, and iNKT TCRs by TRAV10 paired with TRAJ18. VDJdb, accessed 1 November 2021, was searched for CMV, EBV and SARS-CoV-2 annotated TCRs, with TCRs annotated for multiple antigens excluded. TCRdb reprocessing: public reads trimmed at Q25 with fastp, clones called with MiXCR, in-frame beta chains kept. Rows with one shared CDR3 protein collapse into an entry with the most common genes and DNA. None of the V and J calls come from the authors' own analysis; TCRdb made them. The sample records 40,000 to 45,000 distinct CDR3 sequences, around 6.5% of which are singletons. The ten most abundant clones make up around 20% of the sample.

This clonotype was sampled from an adult who was a healthcare worker with PCR-confirmed SARS-CoV-2 infection or an uninfected control (not recorded which). The material was whole blood, obtained at baseline. Recombination linked TRBV6-2 or TRBV6-3 to TRBJ1-1, with the identity of the D gene unclear. In nucleotide form, the sequence is TGTGCCAGCAGTTATATGGCGAGGAACACTGAAGCTTTCTTT. Translated, it reads CASSYMARNTEAFF.